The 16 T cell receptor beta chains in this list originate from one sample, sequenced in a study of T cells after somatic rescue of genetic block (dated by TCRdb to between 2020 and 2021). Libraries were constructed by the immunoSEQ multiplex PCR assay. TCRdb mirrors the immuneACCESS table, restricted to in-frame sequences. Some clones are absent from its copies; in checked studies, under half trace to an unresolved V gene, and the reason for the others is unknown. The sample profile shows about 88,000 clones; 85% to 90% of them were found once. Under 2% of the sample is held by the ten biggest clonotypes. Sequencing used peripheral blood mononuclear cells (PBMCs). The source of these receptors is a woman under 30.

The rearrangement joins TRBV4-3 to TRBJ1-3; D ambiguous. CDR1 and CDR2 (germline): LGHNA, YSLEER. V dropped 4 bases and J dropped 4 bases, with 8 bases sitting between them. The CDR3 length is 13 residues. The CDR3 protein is CASSPWRGNTIYF. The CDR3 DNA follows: TGCGCCAGCAGCCCTTGGCGGGGAAACACCATATATTTT.

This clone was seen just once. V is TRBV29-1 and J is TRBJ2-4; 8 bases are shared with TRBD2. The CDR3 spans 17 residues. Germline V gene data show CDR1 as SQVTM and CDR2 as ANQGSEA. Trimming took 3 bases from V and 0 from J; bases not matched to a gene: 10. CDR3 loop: CSVEVTGTRGAKNIQYF. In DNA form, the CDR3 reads TGCAGCGTTGAGGTTACCGGGACTAGGGGAGCCAAAAACATTCAGTACTTC.

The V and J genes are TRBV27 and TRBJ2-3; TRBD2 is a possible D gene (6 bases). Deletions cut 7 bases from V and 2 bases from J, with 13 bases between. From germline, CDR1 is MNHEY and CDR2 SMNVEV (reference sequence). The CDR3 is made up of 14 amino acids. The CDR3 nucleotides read TGTGCCAGCACCACCCGCGGGGACACAGATACGCAGTATTTT. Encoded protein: CASTTRGDTDTQYF.

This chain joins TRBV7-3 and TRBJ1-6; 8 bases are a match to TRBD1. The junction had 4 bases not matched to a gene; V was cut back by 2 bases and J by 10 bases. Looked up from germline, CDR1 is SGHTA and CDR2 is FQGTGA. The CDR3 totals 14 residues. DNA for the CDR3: TGTGCCAGCAGCTTATCGCAGGGGGCCTCACCCCTCCACTTT. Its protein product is CASSLSQGASPLHF. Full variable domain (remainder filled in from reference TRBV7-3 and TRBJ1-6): GAGVSQTPSNKVTEKGKYVELRCDPISGHTALYWYRQSLGQGPEFLIYFQGTGAADDSGLPNDRFFAVRPEGSVSTLKIQRTERGDSAVYLCASSLSQGASPLHFGNGTRLTVT.

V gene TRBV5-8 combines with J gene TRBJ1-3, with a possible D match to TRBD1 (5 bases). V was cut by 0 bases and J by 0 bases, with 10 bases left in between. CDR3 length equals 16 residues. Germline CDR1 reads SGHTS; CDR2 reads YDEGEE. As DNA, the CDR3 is TGTGCCAGCAGCTTGGCCTGGACAAGCTCTGGAAACACCATATATTTT. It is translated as CASSLAWTSSGNTIYF.

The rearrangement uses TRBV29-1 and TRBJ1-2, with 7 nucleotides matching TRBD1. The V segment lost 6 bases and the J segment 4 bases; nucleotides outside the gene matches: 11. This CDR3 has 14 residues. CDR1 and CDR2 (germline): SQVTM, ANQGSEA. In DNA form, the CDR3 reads TGCAGCGTCTTTACAGGGGCCTCGGGCTATGGCTACACCTTC. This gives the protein CSVFTGASGYGYTF.

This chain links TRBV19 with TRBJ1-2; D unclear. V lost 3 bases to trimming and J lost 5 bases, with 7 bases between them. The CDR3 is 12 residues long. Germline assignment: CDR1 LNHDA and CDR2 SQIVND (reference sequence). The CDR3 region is CASSMPVYGYTF. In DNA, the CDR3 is TGTGCCAGTAGTATGCCGGTTTATGGCTACACCTTC.

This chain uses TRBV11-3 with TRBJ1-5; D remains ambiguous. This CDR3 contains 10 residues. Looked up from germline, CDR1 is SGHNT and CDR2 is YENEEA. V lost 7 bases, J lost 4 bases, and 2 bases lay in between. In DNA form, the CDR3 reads TGTGCCAGCAATAATCAGCCCCAGCATTTT. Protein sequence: CASNNQPQHF.

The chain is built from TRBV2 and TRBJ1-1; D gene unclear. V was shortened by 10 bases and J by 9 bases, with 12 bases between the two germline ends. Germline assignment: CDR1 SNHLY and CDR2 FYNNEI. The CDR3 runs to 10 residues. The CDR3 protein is CATRQAQAFF. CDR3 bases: TGTGCCACCCGACAAGCACAAGCTTTCTTT.

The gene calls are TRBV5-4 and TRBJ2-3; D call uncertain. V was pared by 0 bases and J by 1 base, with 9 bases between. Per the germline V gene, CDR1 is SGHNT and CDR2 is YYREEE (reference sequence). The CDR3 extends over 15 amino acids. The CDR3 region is CASSLAFQGTDTQYF. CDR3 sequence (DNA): TGTGCCAGCAGCTTGGCCTTCCAGGGCACAGATACGCAGTATTTT.

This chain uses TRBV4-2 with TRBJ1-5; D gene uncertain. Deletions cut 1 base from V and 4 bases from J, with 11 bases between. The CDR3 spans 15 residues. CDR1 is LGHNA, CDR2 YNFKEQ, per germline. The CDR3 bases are TGTGCCAGCAGCCAAGCGTCGACACTGAATCAGCCCCAGCATTTT. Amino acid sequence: CASSQASTLNQPQHF.

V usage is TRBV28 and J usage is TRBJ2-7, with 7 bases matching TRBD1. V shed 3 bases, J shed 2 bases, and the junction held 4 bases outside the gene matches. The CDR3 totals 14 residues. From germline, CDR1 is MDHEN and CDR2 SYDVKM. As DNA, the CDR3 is TGTGCCAGCAGTTTGTACAGGGGCCCCTACGAGCAGTACTTC. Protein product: CASSLYRGPYEQYF.

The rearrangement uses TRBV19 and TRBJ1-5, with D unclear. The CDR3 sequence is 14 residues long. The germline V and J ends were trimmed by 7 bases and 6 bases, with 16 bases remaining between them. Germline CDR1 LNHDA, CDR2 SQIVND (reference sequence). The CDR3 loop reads CASTPVSRRQPQHF. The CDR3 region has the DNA TGTGCCAGTACCCCGGTCTCGCGGCGTCAGCCCCAGCATTTT.

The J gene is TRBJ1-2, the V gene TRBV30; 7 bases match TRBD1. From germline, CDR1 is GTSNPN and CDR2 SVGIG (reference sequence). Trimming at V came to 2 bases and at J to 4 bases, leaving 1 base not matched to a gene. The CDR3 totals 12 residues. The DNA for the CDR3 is TGTGCCTGGAGTCAGGGGGTCTATGGCTACACCTTC. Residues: CAWSQGVYGYTF.

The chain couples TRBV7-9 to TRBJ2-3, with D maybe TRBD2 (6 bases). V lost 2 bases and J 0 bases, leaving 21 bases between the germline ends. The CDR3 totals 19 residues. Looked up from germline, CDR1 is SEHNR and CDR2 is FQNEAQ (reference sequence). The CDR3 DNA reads TGTGCCAGCAGCTTACCAGGAGGGGCGACCCAATCAAGCACAGATACGCAGTATTTT. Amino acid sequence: CASSLPGGATQSSTDTQYF.

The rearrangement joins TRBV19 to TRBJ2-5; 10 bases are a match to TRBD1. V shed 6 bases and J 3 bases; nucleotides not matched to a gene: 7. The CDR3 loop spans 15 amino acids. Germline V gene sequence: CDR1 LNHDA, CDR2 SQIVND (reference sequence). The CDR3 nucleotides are TGTGCCAGTAGAGTTGGGACAGGGGCCAAAGAGACCCAGTACTTC. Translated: CASRVGTGAKETQYF.